These T cell receptor beta chains were read from a single sample in a study of T cell repertoires in cytomegalovirus infection. TCRdb re-derived calls from the reads in MiXCR, one entry per CDR3 protein. The table shows approximately 500,000 distinct CDR3 sequences, with about a quarter occurring only once. The specimen was PBMCs. Receptors were obtained from a human donor in good health (CMV status not recorded). Some clones in this sample may be carry-over from other donors' samples. The CDR3 runs from the conserved cysteine through the conserved F or W. D genes are given only for firm matches. Rows give clone size only sometimes, using once, few, many, or a class for an expanded clone.

d_call: NA; j_call: TRBJ1-1; cdr3_length: 14; v_call: TRBV7-8; clone_size: many; cdr3_aa: CASSLAWGSSEAFF; cdr3_nt: TGTGCCAGCAGCTTAGCATGGGGATCTTCTGAAGCTTTCTTT
d_call: TRBD2; j_call: TRBJ2-2; cdr3_length: 14; v_call: TRBV19; clone_size: NA; cdr3_aa: CASSISGRMWELFF; cdr3_nt: TGTGCCAGTAGCATTAGCGGGAGGATGTGGGAGCTGTTTTTT
d_call: TRBD2; j_call: TRBJ2-2; cdr3_length: 14; v_call: TRBV19; clone_size: NA; cdr3_aa: CASSILGRGGELFF; cdr3_nt: TGTGCCAGTAGTATACTTGGGAGGGGAGGGGAGCTGTTTTTT
d_call: TRBD2; j_call: TRBJ2-5; cdr3_length: 13; v_call: TRBV6-2/TRBV6-3; clone_size: few; cdr3_aa: CASRLAPQETQYF; cdr3_nt: TGTGCCAGCAGACTAGCGCCCCAAGAGACCCAGTACTTC
d_call: NA; j_call: TRBJ1-6; cdr3_length: 15; v_call: TRBV4-3; clone_size: many; cdr3_aa: CASSQVGEYNSPLHF; cdr3_nt: TGCGCCAGCAGCCAAGTGGGGGAGTATAATTCACCCCTCCACTTT
d_call: TRBD1; j_call: TRBJ2-4; cdr3_length: 14; v_call: TRBV7-2; clone_size: few; cdr3_aa: CASSIDRGQNIQYF; cdr3_nt: TGTGCCAGCAGCATCGACAGGGGGCAAAACATTCAGTACTTC
d_call: NA; j_call: TRBJ1-1; cdr3_length: 14; v_call: TRBV11-2; clone_size: few; cdr3_aa: CASSFDRTNTEAFF; cdr3_nt: TGTGCCAGCAGCTTCGACAGGACGAACACTGAAGCTTTCTTT
d_call: NA; j_call: TRBJ2-2; cdr3_length: 14; v_call: TRBV19; clone_size: few; cdr3_aa: CASSIKGRAGELFF; cdr3_nt: TGTGCCAGTAGTATAAAGGGTAGAGCCGGGGAGCTGTTTTTT
d_call: NA; j_call: TRBJ1-6; cdr3_length: 14; v_call: TRBV7-8; clone_size: many; cdr3_aa: CASSGRILNSPLHF; cdr3_nt: TGTGCCAGTTCGGGACGGATTTTAAATTCACCCCTCCACTTT
d_call: TRBD1; j_call: TRBJ1-2; cdr3_length: 14; v_call: TRBV6-2/TRBV6-3; clone_size: many; cdr3_aa: CASSLGTGGYGYTF; cdr3_nt: TGTGCCAGCAGCCTGGGGACAGGCGGGTATGGCTACACCTTC
d_call: NA; j_call: TRBJ1-4; cdr3_length: 13; v_call: TRBV27; clone_size: NA; cdr3_aa: CASMGGLDEKLFF; cdr3_nt: TGTGCCAGCATGGGCGGGCTGGATGAAAAACTGTTTTTT
d_call: NA; j_call: TRBJ2-1; cdr3_length: 16; v_call: TRBV7-2; clone_size: few; cdr3_aa: CASSDDGLSSYNEQFF; cdr3_nt: TGTGCCAGCAGCGACGACGGGTTAAGCTCCTACAATGAGCAGTTCTTC
d_call: NA; j_call: TRBJ2-7; cdr3_length: 14; v_call: TRBV7-2; clone_size: many; cdr3_aa: CASSPGGGSYEQYF; cdr3_nt: TGTGCCAGCAGCCCCGGGGGCGGGTCCTACGAGCAGTACTTC
d_call: NA; j_call: TRBJ1-1; cdr3_length: 15; v_call: TRBV25-1; clone_size: NA; cdr3_aa: CASSEYKRGFTEAFF; cdr3_nt: TGTGCCAGCAGTGAATATAAGCGGGGATTCACTGAAGCTTTCTTT
d_call: NA; j_call: TRBJ2-1; cdr3_length: 15; v_call: TRBV7-9; clone_size: many; cdr3_aa: CASSSDWGSYNEQFF; cdr3_nt: TGTGCCAGCAGCTCGGATTGGGGGAGCTACAATGAGCAGTTCTTC
d_call: NA; j_call: TRBJ2-3; cdr3_length: 14; v_call: TRBV24-1; clone_size: few; cdr3_aa: CATKGGLSTDTQYF; cdr3_nt: TGTGCCACCAAGGGGGGACTCAGCACAGATACGCAGTATTTT
d_call: NA; j_call: TRBJ2-5; cdr3_length: 13; v_call: TRBV19; clone_size: many; cdr3_aa: CASSRDMRETQYF; cdr3_nt: TGTGCCAGTAGTAGAGACATGAGGGAGACCCAGTACTTC
d_call: TRBD1; j_call: TRBJ2-7; cdr3_length: 13; v_call: TRBV7-8; clone_size: NA; cdr3_aa: CASRGGQGYEQYF; cdr3_nt: TGTGCCAGCAGAGGGGGACAGGGCTACGAGCAGTACTTC
d_call: TRBD1; j_call: TRBJ1-2; cdr3_length: 17; v_call: TRBV11-3; clone_size: few; cdr3_aa: CASSPWDSRVPDYGYTF; cdr3_nt: TGTGCCAGCAGCCCCTGGGACAGCCGCGTTCCAGACTATGGCTACACCTTC
d_call: TRBD1; j_call: TRBJ1-2; cdr3_length: 15; v_call: TRBV19; clone_size: NA; cdr3_aa: CASDKGTGSNYGYTF; cdr3_nt: TGTGCCAGTGATAAAGGGACAGGGTCTAACTATGGCTACACCTTC
d_call: NA; j_call: TRBJ2-5; cdr3_length: 17; v_call: TRBV29-1; clone_size: NA; cdr3_aa: CSVNPPRGGAIYETQYF; cdr3_nt: TGCAGCGTTAATCCCCCGAGGGGGGGCGCGATATACGAGACCCAGTACTTC
d_call: NA; j_call: TRBJ1-6; cdr3_length: 13; v_call: TRBV5-6; clone_size: few; cdr3_aa: CASTQGPGSPLHF; cdr3_nt: TGTGCCAGCACCCAGGGCCCGGGATCACCCCTCCACTTT
d_call: NA; j_call: TRBJ1-5; cdr3_length: 16; v_call: TRBV13; clone_size: NA; cdr3_aa: CASSTIAPVTSQPQHF; cdr3_nt: TGTGCCAGCAGCACTATAGCCCCTGTGACAAGTCAGCCCCAGCATTTT
d_call: TRBD1; j_call: TRBJ1-2; cdr3_length: 12; v_call: TRBV7-2; clone_size: many; cdr3_aa: CASSWDSYGYTF; cdr3_nt: TGTGCCAGCAGCTGGGACAGCTATGGCTACACCTTC
d_call: TRBD1; j_call: TRBJ2-3; cdr3_length: 17; v_call: TRBV9; clone_size: NA; cdr3_aa: CASSVGQGALSTDTQYF; cdr3_nt: TGTGCCAGCAGCGTAGGCCAGGGGGCTCTCAGCACAGATACGCAGTATTTT
d_call: TRBD2; j_call: TRBJ2-1; cdr3_length: 15; v_call: TRBV10-3; clone_size: NA; cdr3_aa: CAISETSGAYNEQFF; cdr3_nt: TGTGCCATCAGTGAGACTAGCGGGGCCTACAATGAGCAGTTCTTC
d_call: NA; j_call: TRBJ1-5; cdr3_length: 13; v_call: TRBV11-2; clone_size: many; cdr3_aa: CASSLDVNQPQHF; cdr3_nt: TGTGCCAGCAGCTTAGATGTCAATCAGCCCCAGCATTTT
d_call: TRBD2; j_call: TRBJ2-7; cdr3_length: 15; v_call: TRBV28; clone_size: NA; cdr3_aa: CASSWPAGGSYEQYF; cdr3_nt: TGTGCCAGCAGTTGGCCAGCGGGAGGTTCCTACGAGCAGTACTTC
d_call: NA; j_call: TRBJ2-5; cdr3_length: 15; v_call: TRBV15; clone_size: NA; cdr3_aa: CATSREGPGQETQYF; cdr3_nt: TGTGCCACCAGCAGAGAGGGTCCGGGCCAAGAGACCCAGTACTTC
d_call: TRBD2; j_call: TRBJ2-5; cdr3_length: 15; v_call: TRBV7-2; clone_size: few; cdr3_aa: CASSFNLAGEETQYF; cdr3_nt: TGTGCCAGCAGCTTTAACCTGGCGGGAGAAGAGACCCAGTACTTC
d_call: TRBD1; j_call: TRBJ1-3; cdr3_length: 14; v_call: TRBV29-1; clone_size: few; cdr3_aa: CSVGTGATGNTIYF; cdr3_nt: TGCAGCGTGGGAACAGGGGCCACTGGAAACACCATATATTTT
d_call: NA; j_call: TRBJ2-2; cdr3_length: 20; v_call: TRBV24-1; clone_size: NA; cdr3_aa: CATSRGGTEQSRENTGELFF; cdr3_nt: TGTGCCACCAGTCGAGGGGGTACGGAGCAGTCCCGGGAGAACACCGGGGAGCTGTTTTTT
d_call: NA; j_call: TRBJ2-1; cdr3_length: 11; v_call: TRBV6-1; clone_size: few; cdr3_aa: CATAGWNEQFF; cdr3_nt: TGTGCCACGGCTGGATGGAATGAGCAGTTCTTC
d_call: TRBD2; j_call: TRBJ2-1; cdr3_length: 16; v_call: TRBV7-2; clone_size: many; cdr3_aa: CASSLAVGLAGNEQFF; cdr3_nt: TGTGCCAGCAGCTTAGCGGTGGGACTAGCGGGAAATGAGCAGTTCTTC
d_call: NA; j_call: TRBJ1-5; cdr3_length: 15; v_call: TRBV12-3/TRBV12-4; clone_size: NA; cdr3_aa: CASSLKGDSNQPQHF; cdr3_nt: TGTGCCAGCAGTTTAAAAGGAGATAGCAATCAGCCCCAGCATTTT
d_call: NA; j_call: TRBJ1-2; cdr3_length: 17; v_call: TRBV2; clone_size: few; cdr3_aa: CASSEALSGSTGRGYTF; cdr3_nt: TGTGCCAGCAGTGAAGCTCTATCCGGAAGTACAGGGCGAGGCTACACCTTC
d_call: NA; j_call: TRBJ2-7; cdr3_length: 14; v_call: TRBV28; clone_size: NA; cdr3_aa: CASIGRPQDYEQYF; cdr3_nt: TGTGCCAGCATCGGGAGACCCCAGGACTACGAGCAGTACTTC